Listed here are 9 T cell receptor beta chains from one sample, sequenced in a study of T cells in Graves' hyperthyroidism and ophthalmopathy. TCR beta CDR3 regions were amplified from RNA. The HTBI primer set drove a first-round RT-PCR of the TCR CDR3. From the multiplex PCR reads, TCRdb called clonotypes with MiXCR, one entry per CDR3 protein. The sample records tens of thousands of distinct CDR3 sequences, under 65% being singletons. The sequencing sample was made of blood. Every receptor here comes from a woman between 40 and 55 years old with Graves' ophthalmopathy.

This clonotype was recorded many times. The chain couples TRBV10-3 to TRBJ2-2, with D possibly being TRBD1 or TRBD2 (5 bases each). Germline values: CDR1 ENHRY, CDR2 SYGVKD. The CDR3 consists of 15 residues. V lost 2 bases and J 3 bases, leaving 10 bases between the germline ends. This CDR3 reads CAISERDPDTGELFF. Written as DNA, the CDR3 is TGTGCCATCAGTGAGCGGGACCCCGACACCGGGGAGCTGTTTTTT.

Remarks on this clonotype: A junction end diverges from the germline sequence, so it may reflect a read error. The rearrangement links TRBV5-4 to TRBJ1-1; D not certain. The CDR3 covers 13 residues. From germline, CDR1 is SGHNT and CDR2 YYREEE (reference sequence). CDR3 residues: CTSSLDSNTEAFF. The DNA for the CDR3 is TGTACCAGCAGCTTGGATTCGAACACTGAAGCCTTCTTT. Variable domain in full (rest from reference TRBV5-4 and TRBJ1-1): ETGVTQSPTHLIKTRGQQVTLRCSSQSGHNTVSWYQQALGQGPQFIFQYYREEENGRGNFPPRFSGLQFPNYSSELNVNALELDDSALYLCTSSLDSNTEAFFGQGTRLTVV.

This clonotype has ten or more counts. This chain joins TRBV12-3 or TRBV12-4 and TRBJ2-7; D assignment may be TRBD1 or TRBD2 (6 bases each). The CDR3 covers 14 residues. V was clipped by 4 bases and J by 3 bases, with 13 bases between them. Here the CDR3 DNA reads TGTGCCAGCAGTTACGGGGAGGACAGCTACGAGCAGTACTTC. Protein product: CASSYGEDSYEQYF.

This clonotype has only one observation. The chain joins TRBV7-2 to TRBJ1-1, with 9 bases aligning to TRBD1. Germline V CDR1 and CDR2: SGHTA, FQGNSA. The V and J ends lost 2 bases and 4 bases, in that order; junction bases with no gene match: 5. The CDR3 extends over 15 amino acids. The CDR3 is CASSLMGQGTTEAFF. The CDR3, as DNA: TGTGCCAGCAGCTTAATGGGACAGGGAACCACTGAAGCTTTCTTT.

This sequence joins TRBV13 and TRBJ2-6; no reliable D call. CDR3 length: 9 amino acids. Per germline, CDR1 PRHDT and CDR2 FYEKMQ (reference sequence). V lost 0 bases to trimming and J lost 18 bases, with 3 bases between them. The CDR3 sequence is CASSLGRTF. Written as DNA, the CDR3 is TGTGCCAGCAGCTTAGGCCGGACTTTC.

By frequency in the sample, this clonotype is medium-sized (0.01 to 0.1%). This chain uses TRBV7-6 with TRBJ2-5, with TRBD2 as a possible D gene (5 bases). The germline V gene has CDR1 SGHVS and CDR2 FNYEAQ. The CDR3 totals 15 residues. Trimming removed 5 bases at V and 1 base at J, with 14 bases between. The CDR3 here is CASSLMAGSQETQYF. The CDR3, as DNA: TGTGCCAGCAGCCTAATGGCGGGTTCCCAAGAGACCCAGTACTTC.

The gene calls are TRBV28 and TRBJ2-2; 9 bases line up with TRBD2. The CDR3 has 18 amino acids. The junction had 13 bases not matched to a gene; V was cut back by 8 bases and J by 0 bases. Germline lookup yields CDR1 MDHEN and CDR2 SYDVKM. CDR3 loop: CASDNAGLAGTNTGELFF. CDR3 in DNA: TGTGCCAGCGATAATGCGGGGCTAGCGGGAACGAACACCGGGGAGCTGTTTTTT.

The J gene is TRBJ1-2, the V gene TRBV7-9; 9 bases align to TRBD1. Germline trimming cut 1 base from V and 8 bases from J; bases unmatched to any gene: 17. The length of the CDR3 is 18 residues. Per the germline V gene, CDR1 is SEHNR and CDR2 is FQNEAQ (reference sequence). In DNA form, the CDR3 reads TGTGCCAGCAGCTTAGAGGGGTCGAACAGGGGGCCGCGGGACGGCTACACCTTC. Protein product: CASSLEGSNRGPRDGYTF.

There are a few counts of this clonotype. The chain joins TRBV7-8 to TRBJ1-2; 7 bases are a match to TRBD1. The length of the CDR3 is 13 residues. The germline V gene encodes CDR1 SGHVS and CDR2 FQNEAQ. J lost 4 bases, V lost 4 bases, and 3 bases had no gene match. CDR3: CASSSTGAYGYTF. CDR3 in DNA: TGTGCCAGCAGCTCTACAGGGGCCTATGGCTACACCTTC.